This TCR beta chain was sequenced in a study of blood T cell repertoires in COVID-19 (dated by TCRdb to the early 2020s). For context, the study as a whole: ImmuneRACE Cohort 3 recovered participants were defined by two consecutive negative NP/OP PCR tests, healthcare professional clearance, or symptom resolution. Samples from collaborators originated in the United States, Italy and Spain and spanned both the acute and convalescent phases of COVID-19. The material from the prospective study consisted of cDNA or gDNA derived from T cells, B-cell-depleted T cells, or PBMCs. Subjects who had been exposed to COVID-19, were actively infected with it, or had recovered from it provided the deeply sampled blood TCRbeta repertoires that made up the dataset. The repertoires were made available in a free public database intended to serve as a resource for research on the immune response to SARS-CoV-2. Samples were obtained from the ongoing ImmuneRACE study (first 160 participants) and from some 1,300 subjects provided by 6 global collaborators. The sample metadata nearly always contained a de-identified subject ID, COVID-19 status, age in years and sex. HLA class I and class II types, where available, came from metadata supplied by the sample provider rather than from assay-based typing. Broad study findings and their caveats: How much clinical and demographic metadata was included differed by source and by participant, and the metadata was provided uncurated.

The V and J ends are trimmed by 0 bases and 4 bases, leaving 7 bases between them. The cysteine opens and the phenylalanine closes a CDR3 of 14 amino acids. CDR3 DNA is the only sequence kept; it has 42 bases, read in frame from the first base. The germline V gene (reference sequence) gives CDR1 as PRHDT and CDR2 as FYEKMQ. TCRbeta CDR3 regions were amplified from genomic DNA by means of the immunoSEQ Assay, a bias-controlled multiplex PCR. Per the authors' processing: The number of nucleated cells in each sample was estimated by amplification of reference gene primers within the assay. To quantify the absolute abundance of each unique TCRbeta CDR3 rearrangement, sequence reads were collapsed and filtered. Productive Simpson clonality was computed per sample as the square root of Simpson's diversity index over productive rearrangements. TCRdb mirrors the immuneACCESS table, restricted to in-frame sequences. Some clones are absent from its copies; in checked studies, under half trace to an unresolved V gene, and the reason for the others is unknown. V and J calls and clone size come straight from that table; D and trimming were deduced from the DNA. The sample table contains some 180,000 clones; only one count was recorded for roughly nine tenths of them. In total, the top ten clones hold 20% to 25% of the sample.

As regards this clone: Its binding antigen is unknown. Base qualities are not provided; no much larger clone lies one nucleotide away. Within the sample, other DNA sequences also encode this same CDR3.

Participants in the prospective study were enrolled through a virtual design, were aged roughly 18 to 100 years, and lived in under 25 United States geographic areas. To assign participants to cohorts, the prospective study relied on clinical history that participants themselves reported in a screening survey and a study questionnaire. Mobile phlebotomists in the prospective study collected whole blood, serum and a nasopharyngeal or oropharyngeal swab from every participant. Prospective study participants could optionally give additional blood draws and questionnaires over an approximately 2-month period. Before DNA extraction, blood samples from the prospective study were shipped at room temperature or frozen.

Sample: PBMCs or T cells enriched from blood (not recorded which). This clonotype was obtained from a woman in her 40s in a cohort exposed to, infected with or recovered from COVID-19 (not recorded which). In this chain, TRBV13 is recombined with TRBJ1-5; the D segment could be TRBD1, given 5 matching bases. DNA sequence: TGTGCCAGCAGCTTAGGACAGGAGAATCAGCCCCAGCATTTT. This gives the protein CASSLGQENQPQHF. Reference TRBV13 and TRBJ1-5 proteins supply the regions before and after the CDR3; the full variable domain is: AAGVIQSPRHLIKEKRETATLKCYPIPRHDTVYWYQQGPGQDPQFLISFYEKMQSDKGSIPDRFSAQQFSDYHSELNMSSLELGDSALYFCASSLGQENQPQHFGDGTRLSIL.